This is a list of T cell receptor beta chains from one sample in a study of blood T cell repertoires in COVID-19. Measured with immunoSEQ multiplex PCR; TCRdb has only the in-frame clones, and not every one. The sample contains about 200,000 clones, over 70% of which appear only once. The sample taken for sequencing was peripheral blood. These receptors were obtained from a man aged 35-49 years with acute or convalescent COVID-19. The CDR3 runs from the conserved cysteine through the conserved F or W. Fields, in order: CDR3 DNA, CDR3 protein, D gene, J gene, CDR3 length, clone size, V gene. D genes are given only for firm matches. Only some rows state a clone size, as once, few, many or a class for expanded clones.

TGCAGCGTTGAGTTCGGAGGGGTCGGAAACACCATATATTTT,CSVEFGGVGNTIYF,.,TRBJ1-3,14,.,TRBV29-1
TGCAGCGCCTATGAGCCACAGGTGAACACTGAAGCTTTCTTT,CSAYEPQVNTEAFF,.,TRBJ1-1,14,.,TRBV29-1
TGTGCCAGCTCACCACGGGCGGGAGTAAACAATGAGCAGTTCTTC,CASSPRAGVNNEQFF,TRBD2,TRBJ2-1,15,.,TRBV18
TGTGCCAGCAGCTTAGGGGGCCTCTATGGCTACACCTTC,CASSLGGLYGYTF,.,TRBJ1-2,13,.,TRBV11-2
TGTGCCTGGAGTGTACCGGGGAGGAACACTGAAGCTTTCTTT,CAWSVPGRNTEAFF,.,TRBJ1-1,14,.,TRBV30
TGCGCCAGCAGCTTTAGACTAGCGGGAAACACAGATACGCAGTATTTT,CASSFRLAGNTDTQYF,TRBD2,TRBJ2-3,16,.,TRBV5-1
TGTGCCAGCAGCCACTTGGACCGACGGGGTAGAGCTTTCTTT,CASSHLDRRGRAFF,.,TRBJ1-1,14,.,TRBV14
TGTGCCAGCAGTCCGGACAGGGGGCTTTCCGGGGCCAACGTCCTGACTTTC,CASSPDRGLSGANVLTF,TRBD1,TRBJ2-6,17,.,TRBV6-6
TGCAGTGGGGGCAATAATGAAAAACTGTTTTTT,CSGGNNEKLFF,.,TRBJ1-4,11,once,TRBV20-1
TGCAGCGTTGCCGGCACAGATACGCAGTATTTT,CSVAGTDTQYF,.,TRBJ2-3,11,.,TRBV29-1
TGCGCCAGCAGCTTGGGTCTCACATCACCCCTCCACTTT,CASSLGLTSPLHF,.,TRBJ1-6,13,few,TRBV5-1
TGTGCCTGTGAGAGTAACTATGGCTACACCTTC,CACESNYGYTF,.,TRBJ1-2,11,once,TRBV30
TGTGCCAGCAGCATACGACAGGGAAGGACCACCGGGGAGCTGTTTTTT,CASSIRQGRTTGELFF,TRBD1,TRBJ2-2,16,.,TRBV5-5
TGCGCCAGCAGCTCAACCACAGGGTCCTATAATTCACCCCTCCACTTT,CASSSTTGSYNSPLHF,.,TRBJ1-6,16,.,TRBV5-1
TGTGCCAGCAGTCACCCCAACAGGGATGGCTACACCTTC,CASSHPNRDGYTF,.,TRBJ1-2,13,.,TRBV12-3/TRBV12-4
TGTGCCAGCCAGACTACACCCCTCACAGATACGCAGTATTTT,CASQTTPLTDTQYF,.,TRBJ2-3,14,.,TRBV6-5
TGTGCCAGCAGCCACTACGGGTCTGAAGCTTTCTTT,CASSHYGSEAFF,.,TRBJ1-1,12,.,TRBV3-1/TRBV3-2
TGTGCCAGCAGGGCCGGGACAGGCCCTTTGAACACTGAAGCTTTCTTT,CASRAGTGPLNTEAFF,TRBD1,TRBJ1-1,16,.,TRBV28
TGTGCCAGCAGCTTACGAGTGGGGATAGGGGGAGAGACCCAGTACTTC,CASSLRVGIGGETQYF,.,TRBJ2-5,16,.,TRBV7-6
TGTGCCAGCAGCTTGGGGGGCGGGATCACAGATACGCAGTATTTT,CASSLGGGITDTQYF,.,TRBJ2-3,15,.,TRBV5-4
TGTGCCAGCAGCTTACCCATAGGAGTGGACTTTAATGAAAAACTGTTTTTT,CASSLPIGVDFNEKLFF,.,TRBJ1-4,17,.,TRBV7-8
TGTGCCAGCAGTTTGTCGGCTCAGGGAACACCCTATGGCTACACCTTC,CASSLSAQGTPYGYTF,.,TRBJ1-2,16,once,TRBV6-2/TRBV6-3
TGTGCCAGCGGGACAACAGGGGTTGGGGAGCAGTACTTC,CASGTTGVGEQYF,TRBD1,TRBJ2-7,13,.,TRBV27
TGTGCCAGCAGCTTAGGAGGATCCTATGGCTACACCTTC,CASSLGGSYGYTF,.,TRBJ1-2,13,.,TRBV11-1
TGTGCCAGCAGCTTCCAGGATACGCAGTATTTT,CASSFQDTQYF,.,TRBJ2-3,11,.,TRBV7-9
TGTGCCAGCAGTTACGCCCAGGGGGCGCGGTTGACTGAAGCTTTCTTT,CASSYAQGARLTEAFF,TRBD1,TRBJ1-1,16,few,TRBV6-2/TRBV6-3
TGTGCCAGCAGTTTGTCCGCCGGGATAACGTCACCCCTCCACTTT,CASSLSAGITSPLHF,.,TRBJ1-6,15,.,TRBV28
TGCGCCAGCAGCCTCCGGGACAGAAATTCACCCCTCCACTTT,CASSLRDRNSPLHF,TRBD1,TRBJ1-6,14,.,TRBV5-1
TGCGCCAGCAGCCCTGGCCAGGGTGCCCCTGGAAACACCATATATTTT,CASSPGQGAPGNTIYF,.,TRBJ1-3,16,.,TRBV5-1
TGTGCCAGCAGCTTAACAGGGTTCGGATCTGGAAACACCATATATTTT,CASSLTGFGSGNTIYF,.,TRBJ1-3,16,.,TRBV11-2
TGTGCCAGCAGCTTAGATCGCTTGGGGACAGGGCGGGAAGAGACCCAGTACTTC,CASSLDRLGTGREETQYF,TRBD1,TRBJ2-5,18,.,TRBV11-2
TGTGCCAGCAGTGCTGGGCCTGGGGCCAACGTCCTGACTTTC,CASSAGPGANVLTF,.,TRBJ2-6,14,.,TRBV6-4
TGTGCCAGCAGTAACAGGGGCTTTGGAAACACCATATATTTT,CASSNRGFGNTIYF,TRBD1,TRBJ1-3,14,.,TRBV6-2/TRBV6-3
TGTGCCAGCAGCCCCGGGGGCACCGGGGAGCTGTTTTTT,CASSPGGTGELFF,.,TRBJ2-2,13,.,TRBV7-3
TGCGCCAGCAGTGCGGGGGGCGATGGCTACACCTTC,CASSAGGDGYTF,.,TRBJ1-2,12,.,TRBV10-1
TGTGCCAGCTCACCATACGGGGACGAGCAGTACTTC,CASSPYGDEQYF,.,TRBJ2-7,12,.,TRBV18
TGTGCCAGCAGTCTAGGAAGTGGAGGCTCCTACAATGAGCAGTTCTTC,CASSLGSGGSYNEQFF,.,TRBJ2-1,16,once,TRBV28
TGTGCCAGCAGCCAATCCGGGGGATTCACTGAAGCTTTCTTT,CASSQSGGFTEAFF,.,TRBJ1-1,14,.,TRBV14
TGTGCCAGCAGCGGCGGGAGGGGGTCCTACAATGAGCAGTTCTTC,CASSGGRGSYNEQFF,TRBD2,TRBJ2-1,15,once,TRBV3-1/TRBV3-2
TGTGCCAGCAGCCGGGAGCGGGACCGCACAGATACGCAGTATTTT,CASSRERDRTDTQYF,TRBD2,TRBJ2-3,15,.,TRBV3-1/TRBV3-2